Each of the 10 T cell receptor beta chains below was sequenced from the same sample in a study of T cell responses to AZD1222 COVID-19 vaccine. Generated by immunoSEQ multiplex PCR, the TCRdb table keeps only in-frame clones and is missing some. There are about 150,000 clones in the sample; about 92% occur only once, and roughly 2.3% lies in the top ten. The sequences come from peripheral blood, collected on day 0 of AZD1222 vaccination. The source is an adult in good health.

The chain joins TRBV29-1 to TRBJ2-4, with D perhaps matching TRBD1 or TRBD2 (5 bases each). Per germline, CDR1 SQVTM and CDR2 ANQGSEA. The length of the CDR3 is 15 residues. The V end lost 1 base, the J end lost 4 bases, and 14 bases lay between the germline ends. CDR3 bases: TGCAGCGTTGAAGGGCTGAGGGACCCAAAAAACATTCAGTACTTC. Translated: CSVEGLRDPKNIQYF.

This chain links TRBV7-2 with TRBJ2-1; D gene uncertain. There are 13 residues in the CDR3. V was cut by 5 bases and J by 6 bases, with 11 bases left in between. Germline loops: CDR1 SGHTA, CDR2 FQGNSA. The CDR3, as DNA: TGTGCCAGCAGCACGCGGACCAGCAATGAGCAGTTCTTC. Translated, it gives CASSTRTSNEQFF.

V and J are TRBV29-1 and TRBJ1-1; D is possibly TRBD1 (5 bases). Trimming cost V 8 bases and J 0 bases, with 10 bases left between them. Germline V gives CDR1 SQVTM, CDR2 ANQGSEA. The CDR3 runs 12 residues. This chain's CDR3 is CSLGTVNTEAFF. In nucleotides, the CDR3 is TGCAGCTTAGGGACCGTGAACACTGAAGCTTTCTTT.

The rearrangement joins TRBV2 to TRBJ1-5; weak D call: TRBD1 (6 bases). Germline lookup yields CDR1 SNHLY and CDR2 FYNNEI. V was clipped by 3 bases and J by 9 bases, with 15 bases between them. CDR3 size: 14 residues. Here the CDR3 reads CASSDLPGRGPQHF. In DNA, the CDR3 is TGTGCCAGCAGTGACCTCCCGGGCAGGGGGCCCCAGCATTTT. Variable domain in full (rest from reference TRBV2 and TRBJ1-5): EPEVTQTPSHQVTQMGQEVILRCVPISNHLYFYWYRQILGQKVEFLVSFYNNEISEKSEIFDDQFSVERPDGSNFTLKIRSTKLEDSAMYFCASSDLPGRGPQHFGDGTRLSIL.

The chain carries TRBV7-3 and TRBJ2-3, with 9 bases that match TRBD2. The V gene's germline CDR1 is SGHTA and CDR2 FQGTGA. The CDR3 extends over 15 amino acids. The V gene end was trimmed by 4 bases and the J gene end by 3 bases; junction bases not matched to a gene: 5. The CDR3 protein is CASSSSGVFTDTQYF. In nucleotides, the CDR3 is TGTGCCAGCAGCTCTAGCGGGGTGTTTACAGATACGCAGTATTTT.

This chain links TRBV7-9 with TRBJ1-6; the D gene is possibly TRBD1 (6 bases). CDR1 and CDR2 (germline): SEHNR, FQNEAQ (reference sequence). CDR3 length: 16 residues. V shed 2 bases and J shed 6 bases, with 14 bases lying between them. The CDR3 loop reads CASSLPEGGFNSPLHF. The DNA of the CDR3 is TGTGCCAGCAGCTTACCAGAGGGGGGTTTTAATTCACCCCTCCACTTT.

The CDR3 loop reads CASTDRDTVNYGYTF. Written as DNA, the CDR3 is TGCGCCAGCACCGACAGGGACACCGTTAACTATGGCTACACCTTC. The rearrangement joins TRBV4-1 to TRBJ1-2; 7 bases fit TRBD1. Germline loops: CDR1 MGHRA, CDR2 YSYEKL. This CDR3 is 15 amino acids long. V was clipped by 7 bases and J by 1 base; unmatched bases: 9.

The V call is TRBV3-1 (or the pseudogene TRBV3-2), the J call TRBJ1-3; possibly TRBD1 for D (6 bases). CDR1 LGHDT and CDR2 YNNKEL come from the germline V gene (reference sequence). This CDR3 has 15 residues. The V end was cut by 1 base, the J end by 4 bases, with 11 bases between. The CDR3 loop reads CASSQGAGVGNTIYF. The DNA of the CDR3 is TGTGCCAGCAGCCAAGGAGCAGGGGTCGGAAACACCATATATTTT.

J is TRBJ1-3 and V is TRBV5-8; D not certain. The germline gives CDR1 SGHTS, CDR2 YDEGEE. The V gene lost 5 bases and the J gene lost 8 bases, with 8 bases spanning the gap. This CDR3 contains 11 residues. This CDR3 reads CASRIEDTIYF. The CDR3 DNA reads TGTGCCAGCAGGATCGAGGACACCATATATTTT.

The rearrangement links TRBV6-6 to TRBJ1-2, with a weak D call TRBD1 (5 bases). The germline gives CDR1 MNHNY, CDR2 SVGAGI (reference sequence). The CDR3 covers 15 residues. The V end lost 4 bases, the J end lost 8 bases, and 20 bases lay between the germline ends. CDR3 residues: CASSSYQGPPRGYTF. CDR3 bases: TGTGCCAGCAGTTCTTATCAGGGACCCCCTAGAGGCTACACCTTC.